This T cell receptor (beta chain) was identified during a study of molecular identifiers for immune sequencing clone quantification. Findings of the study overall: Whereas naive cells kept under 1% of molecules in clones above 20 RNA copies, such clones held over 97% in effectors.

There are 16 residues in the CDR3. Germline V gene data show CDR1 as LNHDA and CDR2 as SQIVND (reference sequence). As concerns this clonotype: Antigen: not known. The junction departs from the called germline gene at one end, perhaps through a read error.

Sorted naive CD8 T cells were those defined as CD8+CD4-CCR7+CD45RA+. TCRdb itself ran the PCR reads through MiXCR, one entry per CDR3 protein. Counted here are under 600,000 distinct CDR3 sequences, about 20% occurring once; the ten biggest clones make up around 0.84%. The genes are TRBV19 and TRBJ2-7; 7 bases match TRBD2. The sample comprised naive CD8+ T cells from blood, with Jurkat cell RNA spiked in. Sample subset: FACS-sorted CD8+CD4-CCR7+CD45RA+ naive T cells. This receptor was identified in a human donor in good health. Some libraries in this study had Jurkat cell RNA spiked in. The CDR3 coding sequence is TGTGCCGGTAGTATGGAAGCGGGCGGGAGCTCCTACGAGCAGTACTTC. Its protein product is CAGSMEAGGSSYEQYF.